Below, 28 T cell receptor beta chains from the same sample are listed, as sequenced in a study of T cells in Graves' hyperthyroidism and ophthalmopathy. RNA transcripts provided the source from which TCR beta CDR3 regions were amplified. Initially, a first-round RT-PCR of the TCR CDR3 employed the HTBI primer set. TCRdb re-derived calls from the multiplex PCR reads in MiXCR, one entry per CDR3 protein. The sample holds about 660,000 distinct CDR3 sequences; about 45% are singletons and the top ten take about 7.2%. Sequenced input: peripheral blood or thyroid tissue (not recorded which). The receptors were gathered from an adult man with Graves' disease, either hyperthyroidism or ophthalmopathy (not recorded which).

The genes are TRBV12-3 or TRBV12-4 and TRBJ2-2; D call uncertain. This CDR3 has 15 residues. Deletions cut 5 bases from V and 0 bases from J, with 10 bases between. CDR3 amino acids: CASSERAANTGELFF. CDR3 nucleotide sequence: TGTGCCAGCAGTGAAAGGGCAGCGAACACCGGGGAGCTGTTTTTT.

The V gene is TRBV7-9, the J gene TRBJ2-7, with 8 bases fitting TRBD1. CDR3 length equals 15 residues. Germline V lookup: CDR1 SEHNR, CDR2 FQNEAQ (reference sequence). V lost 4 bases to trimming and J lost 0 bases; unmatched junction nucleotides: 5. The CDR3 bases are TGTGCCAGCAGCTCCCCGGACAGGGCCTCCTACGAGCAGTACTTC. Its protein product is CASSSPDRASYEQYF.

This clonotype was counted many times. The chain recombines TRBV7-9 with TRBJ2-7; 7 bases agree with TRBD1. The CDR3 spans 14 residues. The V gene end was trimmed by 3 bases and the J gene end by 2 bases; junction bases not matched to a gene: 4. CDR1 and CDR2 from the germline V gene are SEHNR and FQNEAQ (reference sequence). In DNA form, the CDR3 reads TGTGCCAGCAGCTTCGACAGGGTCCCCTACGAGCAGTACTTC. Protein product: CASSFDRVPYEQYF.

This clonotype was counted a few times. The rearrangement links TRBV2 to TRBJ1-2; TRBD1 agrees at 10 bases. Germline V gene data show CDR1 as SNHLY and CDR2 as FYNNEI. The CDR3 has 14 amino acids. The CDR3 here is CASATGGASYGYTF. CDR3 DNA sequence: TGTGCTAGCGCGACAGGGGGCGCTTCCTATGGCTACACCTTC.

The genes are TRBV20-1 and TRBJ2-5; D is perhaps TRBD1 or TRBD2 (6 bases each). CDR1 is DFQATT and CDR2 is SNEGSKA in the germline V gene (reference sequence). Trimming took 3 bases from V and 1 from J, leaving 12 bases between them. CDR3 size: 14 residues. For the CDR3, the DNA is TGCAGTGCTAGGAAAGGGGGGATCCAAGAGACCCAGTACTTC. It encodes CSARKGGIQETQYF.

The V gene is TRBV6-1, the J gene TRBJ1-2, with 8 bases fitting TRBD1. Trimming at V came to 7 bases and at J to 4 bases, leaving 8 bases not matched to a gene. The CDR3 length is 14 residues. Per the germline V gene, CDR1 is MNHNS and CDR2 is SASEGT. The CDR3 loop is CASTSRTGSYGYTF. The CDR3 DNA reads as TGTGCCAGCACCTCCCGGACAGGGAGCTATGGCTACACCTTC.

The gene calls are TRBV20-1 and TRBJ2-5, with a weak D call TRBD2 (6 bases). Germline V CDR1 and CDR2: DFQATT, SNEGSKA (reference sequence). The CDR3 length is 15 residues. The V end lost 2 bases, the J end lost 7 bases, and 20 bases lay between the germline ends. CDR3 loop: CSARSLAQLQGTQYF. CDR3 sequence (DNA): TGCAGTGCTAGAAGTCTAGCGCAACTCCAGGGGACCCAGTACTTC.

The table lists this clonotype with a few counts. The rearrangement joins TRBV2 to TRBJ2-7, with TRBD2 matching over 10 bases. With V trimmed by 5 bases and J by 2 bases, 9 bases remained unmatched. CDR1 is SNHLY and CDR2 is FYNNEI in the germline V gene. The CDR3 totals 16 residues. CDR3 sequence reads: CASSSGLAGDTYEQYF. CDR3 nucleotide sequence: TGTGCCAGCAGTTCCGGCCTAGCGGGAGATACCTACGAGCAGTACTTC.

The CDR3: CASSLFPGTSYGYTF. CDR3 nucleotides: TGTGCCAGCAGCTTATTTCCAGGGACTTCCTATGGCTACACCTTC. The rearrangement joins TRBV7-9 to TRBJ1-2, with D possibly being TRBD1 (5 bases). Between the trimmed V and J ends, which lost 2 bases and 4 bases, there was a span of 14 bases. Germline V gene lookup returns CDR1 SEHNR and CDR2 FQNEAQ (reference sequence). There are 15 residues in the CDR3.

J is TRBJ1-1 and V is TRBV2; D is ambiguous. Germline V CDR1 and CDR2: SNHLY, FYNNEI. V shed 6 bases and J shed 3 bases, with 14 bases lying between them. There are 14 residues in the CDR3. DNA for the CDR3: TGTGCCAGCAGAGCGGAGTTTGGAGACACTGAAGCTTTCTTT. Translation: CASRAEFGDTEAFF.

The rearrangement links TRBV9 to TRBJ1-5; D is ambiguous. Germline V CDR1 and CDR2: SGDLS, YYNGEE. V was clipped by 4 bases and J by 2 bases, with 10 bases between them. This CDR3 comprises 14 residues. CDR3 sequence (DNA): TGTGCCAGCAGCCCGCGGCCTGGCAATCAGCCCCAGCATTTT. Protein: CASSPRPGNQPQHF.

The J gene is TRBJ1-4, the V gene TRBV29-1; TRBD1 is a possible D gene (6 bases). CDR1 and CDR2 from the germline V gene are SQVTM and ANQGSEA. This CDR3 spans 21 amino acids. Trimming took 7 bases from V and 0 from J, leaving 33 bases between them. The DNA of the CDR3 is TGCAGCGCAGGTCCCAGCGGGGGGGCCACCGGGACAACTACAACTAATGAAAAACTGTTTTTT. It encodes CSAGPSGGATGTTTTNEKLFF.

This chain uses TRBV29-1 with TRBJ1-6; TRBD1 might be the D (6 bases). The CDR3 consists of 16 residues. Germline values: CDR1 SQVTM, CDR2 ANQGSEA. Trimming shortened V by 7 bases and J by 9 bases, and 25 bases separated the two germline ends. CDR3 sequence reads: CSAMDSLRRAVSPLHF. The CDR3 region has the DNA TGCAGCGCCATGGACAGCCTCCGGCGGGCGGTTTCACCCCTCCACTTT.

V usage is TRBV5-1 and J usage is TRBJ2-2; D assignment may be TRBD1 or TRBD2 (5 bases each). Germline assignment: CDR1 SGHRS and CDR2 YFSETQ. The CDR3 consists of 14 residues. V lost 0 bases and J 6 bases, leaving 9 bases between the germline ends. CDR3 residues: CASSLDGTPGELFF. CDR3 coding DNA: TGCGCCAGCAGCTTGGACGGGACCCCCGGGGAGCTGTTTTTT.

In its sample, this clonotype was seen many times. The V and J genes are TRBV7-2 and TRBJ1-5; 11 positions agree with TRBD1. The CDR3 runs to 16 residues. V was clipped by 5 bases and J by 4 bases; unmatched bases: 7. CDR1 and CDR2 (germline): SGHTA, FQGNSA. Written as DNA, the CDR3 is TGTGCCAGCAGCGTATCCGGGACAGGGGGGAATCAGCCCCAGCATTTT. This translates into CASSVSGTGGNQPQHF.

The chain's CDR3 is CSVVTGRSYEQYF. CDR3 in DNA: TGCAGCGTTGTAACGGGACGCTCTTACGAGCAGTACTTC. The chain employs TRBV29-1 and TRBJ2-7; perhaps D is TRBD1 or TRBD2 (5 bases each). The germline V gene has CDR1 SQVTM and CDR2 ANQGSEA. V was shortened by 4 bases and J by 4 bases, with 14 bases between the two germline ends. The CDR3 runs 13 residues.

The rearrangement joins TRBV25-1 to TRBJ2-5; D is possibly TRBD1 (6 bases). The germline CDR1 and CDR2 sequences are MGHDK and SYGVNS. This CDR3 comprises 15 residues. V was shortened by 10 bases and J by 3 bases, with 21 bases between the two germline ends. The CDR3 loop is CATSPRPQGKETQYF. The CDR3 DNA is TGTGCCACCAGCCCCCGACCACAGGGAAAAGAGACCCAGTACTTC. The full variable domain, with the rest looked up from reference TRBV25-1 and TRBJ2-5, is EADIYQTPRYLVIGTGKKITLECSQTMGHDKMYWYQQDPGMELHLIHYSYGVNSTEKGDLSSESTVSRIRTEHFPLTLESARPSHTSQYLCATSPRPQGKETQYFGPGTRLLVL.

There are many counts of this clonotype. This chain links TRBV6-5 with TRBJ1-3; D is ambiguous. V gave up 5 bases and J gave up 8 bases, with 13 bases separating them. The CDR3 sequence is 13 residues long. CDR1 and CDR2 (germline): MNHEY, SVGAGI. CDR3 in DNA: TGTGCCAGCAGTGAACAACGGGAGGACACCATATATTTT. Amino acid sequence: CASSEQREDTIYF.

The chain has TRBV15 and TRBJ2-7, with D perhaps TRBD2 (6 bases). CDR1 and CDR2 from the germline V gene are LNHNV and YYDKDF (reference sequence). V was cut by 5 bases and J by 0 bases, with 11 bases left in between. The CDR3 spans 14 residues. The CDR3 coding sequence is TGTGCCACCAGCGCGGGACGGAGCTCCTACGAGCAGTACTTC. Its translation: CATSAGRSSYEQYF.

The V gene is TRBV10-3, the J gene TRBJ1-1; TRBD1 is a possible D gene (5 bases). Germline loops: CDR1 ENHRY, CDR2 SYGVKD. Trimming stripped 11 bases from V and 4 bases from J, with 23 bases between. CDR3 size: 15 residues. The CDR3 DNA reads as TGTGCCGCCCTCAGCCAGAATATTAGGGGCACTGAAGCTTTCTTT. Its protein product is CAALSQNIRGTEAFF.

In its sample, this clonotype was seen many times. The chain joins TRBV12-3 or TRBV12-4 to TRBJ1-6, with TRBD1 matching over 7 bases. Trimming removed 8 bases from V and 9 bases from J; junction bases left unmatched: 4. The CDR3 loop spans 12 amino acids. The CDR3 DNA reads TGTGCCAGCGGGACAGCGGGTTCACCCCTCCACTTT. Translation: CASGTAGSPLHF.

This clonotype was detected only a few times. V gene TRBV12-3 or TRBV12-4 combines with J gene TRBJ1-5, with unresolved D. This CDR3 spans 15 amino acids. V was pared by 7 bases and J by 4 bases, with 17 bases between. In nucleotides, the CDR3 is TGTGCCAGCACCTTCTCGTGGGGATGGAATCAGCCCCAGCATTTT. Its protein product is CASTFSWGWNQPQHF.

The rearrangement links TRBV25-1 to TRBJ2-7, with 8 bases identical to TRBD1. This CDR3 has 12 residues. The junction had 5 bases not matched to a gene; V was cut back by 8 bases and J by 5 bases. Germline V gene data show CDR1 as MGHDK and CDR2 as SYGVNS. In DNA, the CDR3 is TGTGCCAGCCTCGACAGGGGTCACGAGCAGTACTTC. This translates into CASLDRGHEQYF.

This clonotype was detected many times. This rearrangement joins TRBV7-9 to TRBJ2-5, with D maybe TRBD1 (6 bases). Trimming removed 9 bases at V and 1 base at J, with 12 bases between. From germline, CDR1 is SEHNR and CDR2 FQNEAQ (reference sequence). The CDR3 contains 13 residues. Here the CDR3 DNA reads TGTGCCAGTAGCCTCAGGGGCCAAGAGACCCAGTACTTC. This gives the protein CASSLRGQETQYF.

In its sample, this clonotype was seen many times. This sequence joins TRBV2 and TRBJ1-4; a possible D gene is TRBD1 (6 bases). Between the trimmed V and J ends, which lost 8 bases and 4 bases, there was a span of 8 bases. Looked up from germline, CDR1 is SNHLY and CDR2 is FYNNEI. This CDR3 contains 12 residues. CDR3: CASSGDNEKLFF. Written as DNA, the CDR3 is TGTGCCAGCTCAGGGGATAATGAAAAACTGTTTTTT. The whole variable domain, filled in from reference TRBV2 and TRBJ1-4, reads EPEVTQTPSHQVTQMGQEVILRCVPISNHLYFYWYRQILGQKVEFLVSFYNNEISEKSEIFDDQFSVERPDGSNFTLKIRSTKLEDSAMYFCASSGDNEKLFFGSGTQLSVL.

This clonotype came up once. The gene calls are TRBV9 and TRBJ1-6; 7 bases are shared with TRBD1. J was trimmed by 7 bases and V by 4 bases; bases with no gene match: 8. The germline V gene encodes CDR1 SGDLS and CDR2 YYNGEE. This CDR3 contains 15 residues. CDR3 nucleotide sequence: TGTGCCAGCAGCACCCGACAGGGAGGCAATTCACCCCTCCACTTT. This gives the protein CASSTRQGGNSPLHF. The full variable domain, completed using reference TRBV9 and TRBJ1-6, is DSGVTQTPKHLITATGQRVTLRCSPRSGDLSVYWYQQSLDQGLQFLIQYYNGEERAKGNILERFSAQQFPDLHSELNLSSLELGDSALYFCASSTRQGGNSPLHFGNGTRLTVT.

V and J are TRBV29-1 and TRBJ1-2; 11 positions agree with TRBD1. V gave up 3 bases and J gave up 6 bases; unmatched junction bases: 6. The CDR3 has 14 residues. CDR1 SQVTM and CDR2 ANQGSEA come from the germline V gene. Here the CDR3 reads CSVDWSDRGHGYTF. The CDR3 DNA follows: TGCAGCGTTGATTGGTCGGACAGGGGGCATGGCTACACCTTC. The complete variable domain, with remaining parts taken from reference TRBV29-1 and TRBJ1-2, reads SAVISQKPSRDICQRGTSLTIQCQVDSQVTMMFWYRQQPGQSLTLIATANQGSEATYESGFVIDKFPISRPNLTFSTLTVSNMSPEDSSIYLCSVDWSDRGHGYTFGSGTRLTVV.

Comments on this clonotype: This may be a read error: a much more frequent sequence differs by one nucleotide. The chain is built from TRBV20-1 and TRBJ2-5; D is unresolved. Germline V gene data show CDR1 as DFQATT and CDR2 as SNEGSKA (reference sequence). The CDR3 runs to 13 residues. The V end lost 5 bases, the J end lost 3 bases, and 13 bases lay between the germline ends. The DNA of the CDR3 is TGCAGTGCTCCAGGTCCGGTGGAAGAGACCCAGTACTTC. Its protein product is CSAPGPVEETQYF.